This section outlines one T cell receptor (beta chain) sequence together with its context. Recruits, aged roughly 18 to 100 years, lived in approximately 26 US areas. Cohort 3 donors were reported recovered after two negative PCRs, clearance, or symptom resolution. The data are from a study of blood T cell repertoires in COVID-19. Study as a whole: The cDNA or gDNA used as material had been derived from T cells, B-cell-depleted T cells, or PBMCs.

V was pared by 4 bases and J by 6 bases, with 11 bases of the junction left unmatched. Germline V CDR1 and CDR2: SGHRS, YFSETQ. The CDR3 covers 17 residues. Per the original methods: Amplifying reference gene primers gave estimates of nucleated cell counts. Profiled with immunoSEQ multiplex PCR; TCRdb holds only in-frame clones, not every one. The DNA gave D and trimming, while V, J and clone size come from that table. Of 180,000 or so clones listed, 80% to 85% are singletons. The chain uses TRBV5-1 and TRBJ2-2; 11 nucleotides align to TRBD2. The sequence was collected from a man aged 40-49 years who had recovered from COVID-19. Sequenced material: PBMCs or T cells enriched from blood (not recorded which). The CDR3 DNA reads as TGCGCCAGCAGCGGTACTAGCGGGGGCTCACGTGCCGGGGAGCTGTTTTTT. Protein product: CASSGTSGGSRAGELFF.